This T cell receptor (beta chain) appears in the sequencing data of a study of T-cell reconstitution after alpha-beta-depleted transplantation in children. Germline trimming cut 2 bases from V and 12 bases from J; bases unmatched to any gene: 8. The CDR3 consists of 13 residues. CDR1 is MNHEY and CDR2 is SMNVEV in the germline V gene (reference sequence). This clonotype was seen a handful of times. Preparing the TCRbeta library involved the use of unique molecular identifiers. TCRdb reprocessed the PCR reads with MiXCR, giving one entry per CDR3 protein. The sample includes around 340,000 distinct CDR3 sequences, roughly 14% of them seen just once.

This clonotype originated in a human donor who donated a stem cell graft to a child with Fanconi anemia. Specimen: PBMCs, collected from the stem cell graft. The V call is TRBV27, the J call TRBJ2-7, with 9 bases lining up with TRBD1. The CDR3 region is CASSLTRDRVRYF. CDR3 bases: TGTGCCAGCAGTTTAACCCGGGACAGGGTGCGGTACTTC.